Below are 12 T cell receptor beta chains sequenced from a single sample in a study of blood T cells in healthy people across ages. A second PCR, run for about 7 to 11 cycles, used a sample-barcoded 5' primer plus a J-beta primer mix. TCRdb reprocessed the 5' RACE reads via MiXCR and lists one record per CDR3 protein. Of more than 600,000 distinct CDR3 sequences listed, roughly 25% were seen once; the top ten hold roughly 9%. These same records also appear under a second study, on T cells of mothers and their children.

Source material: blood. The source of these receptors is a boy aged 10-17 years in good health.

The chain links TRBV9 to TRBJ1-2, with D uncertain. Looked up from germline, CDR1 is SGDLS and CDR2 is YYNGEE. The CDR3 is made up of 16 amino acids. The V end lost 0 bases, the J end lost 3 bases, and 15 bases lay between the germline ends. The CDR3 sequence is CASSVAPGLDDYGYTF. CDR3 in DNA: TGTGCCAGCAGCGTAGCTCCGGGCCTTGATGACTATGGCTACACCTTC.

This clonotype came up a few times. CDR3 DNA: TGCGCCAGCAGCCAAGAAGCGGGATACTATGGCTACACCTTC. Amino acids: CASSQEAGYYGYTF. The V and J genes are TRBV4-3 and TRBJ1-2, with unresolved D. Germline V gives CDR1 LGHNA, CDR2 YSLEER. V shed 0 bases and J shed 3 bases, with 8 bases lying between them. This CDR3 comprises 14 residues.

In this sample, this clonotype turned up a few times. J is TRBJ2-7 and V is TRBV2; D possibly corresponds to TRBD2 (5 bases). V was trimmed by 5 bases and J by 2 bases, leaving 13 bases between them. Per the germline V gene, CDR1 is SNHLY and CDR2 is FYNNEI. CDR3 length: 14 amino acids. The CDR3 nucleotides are TGTGCCAGCAGTCAAATAAGGGAGACCTACGAGCAGTACTTC. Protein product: CASSQIRETYEQYF.

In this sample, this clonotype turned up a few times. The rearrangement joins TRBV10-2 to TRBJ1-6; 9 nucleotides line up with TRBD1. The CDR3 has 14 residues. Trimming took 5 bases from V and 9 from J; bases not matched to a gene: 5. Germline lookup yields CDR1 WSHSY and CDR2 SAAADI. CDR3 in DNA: TGCGCCAGCAGTCCGCCGGACAGGGGTTCACCCCTCCACTTT. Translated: CASSPPDRGSPLHF.

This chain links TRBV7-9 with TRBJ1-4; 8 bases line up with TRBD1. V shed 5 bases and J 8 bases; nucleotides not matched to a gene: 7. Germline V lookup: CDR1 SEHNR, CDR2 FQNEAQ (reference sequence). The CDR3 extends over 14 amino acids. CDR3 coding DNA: TGTGCCAGCAGCCCCCAGGGGGCCATAGAAAAACTGTTTTTT. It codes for CASSPQGAIEKLFF.

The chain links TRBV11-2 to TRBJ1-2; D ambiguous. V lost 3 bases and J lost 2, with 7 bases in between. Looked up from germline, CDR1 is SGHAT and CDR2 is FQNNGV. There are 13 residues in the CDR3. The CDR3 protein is CASSFCPNYGYTF. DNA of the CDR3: TGTGCCAGCAGCTTTTGCCCGAACTATGGCTACACCTTC.

CDR3 sequence: CASHHRGLPYNEQFF. CDR3 in DNA: TGTGCCAGTCACCACAGGGGGCTTCCCTACAATGAGCAGTTCTTC. The chain links TRBV6-1 to TRBJ2-1; 9 bases fit TRBD1. Germline V lookup: CDR1 MNHNS, CDR2 SASEGT. This CDR3 region has 15 residues. J was trimmed by 2 bases and V by 9 bases; bases with no gene match: 8.

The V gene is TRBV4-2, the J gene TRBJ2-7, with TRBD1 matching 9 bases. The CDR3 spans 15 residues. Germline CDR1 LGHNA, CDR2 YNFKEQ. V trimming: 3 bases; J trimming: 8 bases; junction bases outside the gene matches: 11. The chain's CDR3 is CASSHTGQGDDKQYF. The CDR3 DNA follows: TGTGCCAGCAGCCATACGGGACAGGGCGATGACAAGCAGTACTTC.

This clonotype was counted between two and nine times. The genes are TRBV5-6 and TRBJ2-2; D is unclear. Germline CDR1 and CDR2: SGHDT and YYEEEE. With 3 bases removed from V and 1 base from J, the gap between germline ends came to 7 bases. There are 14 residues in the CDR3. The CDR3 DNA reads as TGTGCCAGCAGCTCGTCCCTGAACACCGGGGAGCTGTTTTTT. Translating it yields CASSSSLNTGELFF.

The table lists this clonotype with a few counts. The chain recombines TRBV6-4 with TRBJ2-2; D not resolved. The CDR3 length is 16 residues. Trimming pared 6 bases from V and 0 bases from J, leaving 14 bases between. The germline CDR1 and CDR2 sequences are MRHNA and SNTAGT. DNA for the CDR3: TGTGCCAGCAGCGCCTCGATAGTAGCGAACACCGGGGAGCTGTTTTTT. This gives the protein CASSASIVANTGELFF.

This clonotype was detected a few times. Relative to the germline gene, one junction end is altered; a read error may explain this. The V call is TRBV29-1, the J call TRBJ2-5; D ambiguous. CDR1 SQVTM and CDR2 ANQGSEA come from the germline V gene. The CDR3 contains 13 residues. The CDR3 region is CSVASIAQDTQYF. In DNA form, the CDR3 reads TGCAGCGTTGCGTCTATTGCCCAAGATACCCAGTACTTC.

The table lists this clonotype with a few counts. The CDR3 protein is CSARVGTGGDEQYF. Here the CDR3 DNA reads TGCAGTGCTAGAGTGGGGACAGGGGGCGACGAGCAGTACTTC. This chain connects TRBV20-1 to TRBJ2-7; 12 bases are shared with TRBD1. CDR3 length equals 14 residues. Germline lookup yields CDR1 DFQATT and CDR2 SNEGSKA (reference sequence). The V and J ends lost 1 base and 5 bases, in that order; junction bases with no gene match: 3.